This TCR beta chain was captured by sequencing in a study of neurological immune-mediated disorders. V lost 6 bases and J 2 bases, leaving 15 bases between the germline ends. The CDR3 covers 15 residues. Germline loops: CDR1 MNHEY, CDR2 SMNVEV (reference sequence). This clonotype was seen many times. Its antigen remains unknown. Study-level points and caveats: TCR clonal expansion peaked in HTLV-1-associated myelopathy patients and was lowest in multiple sclerosis patients.

With 10-nucleotide random UMIs included, cDNA was synthesized by 5'RACE. One entry per CDR3 protein results from TCRdb running MiXCR on the 5' RACE reads. The sample includes more than 13,000 distinct CDR3 sequences, approximately 7.7% of them seen just once. The sample comprised CD8+ T cells from blood. J is TRBJ2-3 and V is TRBV27; D might be TRBD2 (6 bases). The clonotype originates from a woman in her forties in good health. CDR3 sequence reads: CASRLAVTSTDTQYF. The CDR3 coding sequence is TGTGCCAGCAGGTTAGCGGTTACGTCCACAGATACGCAGTATTTT.